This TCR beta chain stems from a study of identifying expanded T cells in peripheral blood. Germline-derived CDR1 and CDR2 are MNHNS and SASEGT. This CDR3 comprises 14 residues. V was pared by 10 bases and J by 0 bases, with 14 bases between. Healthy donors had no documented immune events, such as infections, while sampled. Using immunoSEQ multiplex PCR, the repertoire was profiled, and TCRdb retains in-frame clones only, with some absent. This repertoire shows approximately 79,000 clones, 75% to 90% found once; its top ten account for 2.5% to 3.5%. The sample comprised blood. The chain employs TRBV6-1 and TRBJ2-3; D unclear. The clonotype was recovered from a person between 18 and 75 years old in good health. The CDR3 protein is CATTLGASTDTQYF. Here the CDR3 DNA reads TGTGCCACCACCCTAGGAGCGAGCACAGATACGCAGTATTTT.